The 8 T cell receptor beta chains below come from one sample, sequenced in a study of beta chain features in type 1 diabetes. Reverse transcribing all isolated RNA meant expressed TCRB transcripts were sequenced. Repertoires were generated with immunoSEQ multiplex PCR, while TCRdb's copy carries only in-frame clones and drops some. The sample holds 250,000 to 350,000 clones, around 15% seen once. Specimen: central memory CD4+ T cells from blood. Receptors were obtained from a man aged 25 to 40 in good health.

This clone appeared a few times. The chain uses TRBV14 and TRBJ2-4; 7 nucleotides match TRBD2. The junction had 10 bases not matched to a gene; V was cut back by 3 bases and J by 11 bases. The CDR3 consists of 14 residues. Germline V gene data show CDR1 as SGHDN and CDR2 as FVKESK. The CDR3 DNA reads TGTGCCAGCAGCCAGCCGGGACTACTAAATTTTCAGTACTTC. It specifies CASSQPGLLNFQYF. Filled out from reference TRBV14 and TRBJ2-4, the complete variable domain reads EAGVTQFPSHSVIEKGQTVTLRCDPISGHDNLYWYRRVMGKEIKFLLHFVKESKQDESGMPNNRFLAERTGGTYSTLKVQPAELEDSGVYFCASSQPGLLNFQYFGAGTRLSVL.

The chain recombines TRBV7-8 with TRBJ1-1; TRBD1 might be the D (5 bases). The CDR3 has 12 amino acids. CDR1 is SGHVS, CDR2 FQNEAQ, per germline. Trimming cost V 5 bases and J 6 bases, with 10 bases left between them. This chain's CDR3 is CASSRPTAEAFF. The CDR3 DNA reads as TGTGCCAGCAGCCGCCCGACAGCTGAAGCTTTCTTT.

The chain links TRBV27 to TRBJ1-6; no definite D call. Trimming shortened V by 0 bases and J by 6 bases, and 9 bases separated the two germline ends. In germline, CDR1 is MNHEY, CDR2 SMNVEV (reference sequence). The CDR3 has 15 residues. The CDR3 sequence is CASSLSIGFNSPLHF. CDR3 DNA: TGTGCCAGCAGTTTATCGATCGGTTTTAATTCACCCCTCCACTTT.

This clone was counted many times. The rearrangement links TRBV5-5 to TRBJ2-5; 7 bases align to TRBD1. The CDR3 loop spans 17 amino acids. The V segment lost 6 bases and the J segment 2 bases; nucleotides outside the gene matches: 16. Germline lookup yields CDR1 SGHKS and CDR2 YYEKEE (reference sequence). CDR3 DNA: TGTGCCAGCATCACGAGGAAGGGGGCTCCCCCACAAGAGACCCAGTACTTC. Protein product: CASITRKGAPPQETQYF.

The genes are TRBV2 and TRBJ1-2; 8 bases align to TRBD1. CDR3 length: 18 amino acids. V was clipped by 8 bases and J by 0 bases; unmatched bases: 17. Germline loops: CDR1 SNHLY, CDR2 FYNNEI. CDR3 loop: CASATGGGFSTSNYGYTF. Written as DNA, the CDR3 is TGTGCCAGCGCTACAGGGGGTGGGTTCTCAACTTCTAACTATGGCTACACCTTC. The full variable domain, completed using reference TRBV2 and TRBJ1-2, is EPEVTQTPSHQVTQMGQEVILRCVPISNHLYFYWYRQILGQKVEFLVSFYNNEISEKSEIFDDQFSVERPDGSNFTLKIRSTKLEDSAMYFCASATGGGFSTSNYGYTFGSGTRLTVV.

The sample holds a few counts of this clone. The J gene is TRBJ2-3, the V gene TRBV25-1, with TRBD2 as a possible D gene (6 bases). Germline CDR1 and CDR2: MGHDK and SYGVNS. Trimming shortened V by 4 bases and J by 2 bases, and 19 bases separated the two germline ends. CDR3 size: 17 residues. CDR3 nucleotides: TGTGCCAGCAGTGGTAAGATCCGGGACTCCTTCACAGATACGCAGTATTTT. Its translation is CASSGKIRDSFTDTQYF. The variable domain in full, completed from reference TRBV25-1 and TRBJ2-3, reads EADIYQTPRYLVIGTGKKITLECSQTMGHDKMYWYQQDPGMELHLIHYSYGVNSTEKGDLSSESTVSRIRTEHFPLTLESARPSHTSQYLCASSGKIRDSFTDTQYFGPGTRLTVL.

The rearrangement joins TRBV7-2 to TRBJ1-2; 10 positions agree with TRBD1. Germline CDR1 is SGHTA and CDR2 is FQGNSA. With V trimmed by 7 bases and J by 4 bases, 9 bases remained unmatched. The CDR3 is made up of 15 amino acids. The CDR3 is CASKSRDRGAYGYTF. DNA of the CDR3: TGTGCCAGCAAGAGCCGGGACAGGGGAGCCTATGGCTACACCTTC.

The chain links TRBV18 to TRBJ2-6, with D hard to call. CDR3 size: 15 residues. V lost 3 bases, J lost 0 bases, and 6 bases lay in between. CDR1 and CDR2 (germline): KGHSH, LQKENI. The CDR3 loop reads CASSPPHSGANVLTF. The CDR3 DNA reads TGTGCCAGCTCACCCCCGCACTCTGGGGCCAACGTCCTGACTTTC.